Sequencing of this TCR beta chain was carried out in a study of T cells in Graves' hyperthyroidism and ophthalmopathy. As concerns this clonotype: Antigen: not known.

Deletions cut 2 bases from V and 7 bases from J, with 11 bases between. The germline V gene has CDR1 MNHEY and CDR2 SVGAGI. The CDR3 has 14 amino acids. Regarding the study as a whole: Most expanded thyroid clonotypes above 0.001 also appeared in blood.

Researchers amplified the TCR beta CDR3 regions from RNA transcripts. A set of HTBI primers served as the primers for a first-round RT-PCR of the TCR CDR3. Each CDR3 protein gets one entry after TCRdb re-called the multiplex PCR reads with MiXCR. This sample has around 520,000 distinct CDR3 sequences, with around 14% found just once. Fresh 10 ml peripheral blood yielded PBMCs. Sequencing was performed on blood. The sequence came from a woman aged 18-29 years with Graves' hyperthyroidism. The rearrangement uses TRBV6-5 and TRBJ2-2; D is unclear. CDR3 sequence (DNA): TGTGCCAGCAGTTACGGGGTGGCGAGCGGGGAGCTGTTTTTT. It specifies CASSYGVASGELFF.